Presented here are 18 T cell receptor beta chains from one specimen sequenced in a study of blood T cells in healthy people across ages. Through a sample-barcoded 5' primer and a J-beta primer mix, a second PCR was run for roughly 6 to 12 cycles. TCRdb processed the 5' RACE reads anew with MiXCR; each CDR3 protein has one entry. The sample has fewer than 1,200,000 distinct CDR3 sequences, about 25% seen once. The data also belong to a second study, concerning T cells of mothers and their children.

Sequenced: blood. The receptor source for this set is a girl aged 2-10 years in good health.

This clonotype was detected ten times or more. CDR3: CAIGVESSYEQYF. The CDR3 DNA sequence: TGTGCCATCGGGGTGGAAAGCTCCTACGAGCAGTACTTC. V is TRBV10-3 and J is TRBJ2-7; D is unclear. Germline assignment: CDR1 ENHRY and CDR2 SYGVKD. V was shortened by 8 bases and J by 0 bases, with 11 bases between the two germline ends. The CDR3 runs to 13 residues.

The table lists this clonotype with many counts. The rearrangement uses TRBV7-8 and TRBJ2-1; D is undetermined. The CDR3 length is 12 residues. Germline V gene data show CDR1 as SGHVS and CDR2 as FQNEAQ. Trimming removed 6 bases at V and 6 bases at J, with 9 bases between. In nucleotides, the CDR3 is TGTGCCAGCAGTTTTGGGGTCAATGAGCAGTTCTTC. Its translation: CASSFGVNEQFF. The variable domain in full, with the rest retrieved from reference TRBV7-8 and TRBJ2-1, is GAGVSQSPRYKVAKRGQDVALRCDPISGHVSLFWYQQALGQGPEFLTYFQNEAQLDKSGLPSDRFFAERPEGSVSTLKIQRTQQEDSAVYLCASSFGVNEQFFGPGTRLTVL.

The chain is built from TRBV7-2 and TRBJ2-7, with 8 nucleotides matching TRBD2. The V gene's germline CDR1 is SGHTA and CDR2 FQGNSA. This CDR3 contains 15 residues. V shed 5 bases and J 2 bases; nucleotides not matched to a gene: 8. The CDR3 bases are TGTGCCAGCAGCCAATTGAGCGGGAGTACCTACGAGCAGTACTTC. This gives the protein CASSQLSGSTYEQYF.

V is TRBV29-1 and J is TRBJ2-1; TRBD2 matches at 7 bases. The CDR3 loop spans 15 amino acids. With 7 bases clipped from V and 0 bases from J, the junction kept 9 bases outside the gene matches. CDR1 SQVTM and CDR2 ANQGSEA come from the germline V gene. CDR3: CSGEGAVSSYNEQFF. Written as DNA, the CDR3 is TGCAGCGGGGAGGGAGCGGTTAGCTCCTACAATGAGCAGTTCTTC.

The chain couples TRBV3-1 to TRBJ1-1, with 7 bases that match TRBD1. Losses at the gene ends were 2 bases for V and 1 base for J; bases not matched to a gene: 4. CDR1 LGHDT and CDR2 YNNKEL come from the germline V gene (reference sequence). The CDR3 spans 15 residues. The CDR3: CASSQTTGRNTEAFF. CDR3 DNA sequence: TGTGCCAGCAGCCAAACGACAGGGCGGAACACTGAAGCTTTCTTT.

This clonotype has just a few counts. CDR3 in amino acids: CASSLSRNLAKNIQYF. The CDR3 DNA reads TGTGCCAGCAGTTTATCGAGAAACCTAGCCAAAAACATTCAGTACTTC. V is TRBV27 and J is TRBJ2-4; the D is unclear. This CDR3 spans 16 amino acids. Germline assignment: CDR1 MNHEY and CDR2 SMNVEV (reference sequence). V lost 0 bases to trimming and J lost 0 bases, with 9 bases between them.

In its sample, this clonotype was seen many times. The V call is TRBV20-1, the J call TRBJ2-3, with 10 bases identical to TRBD1. The CDR3 runs to 14 residues. Germline-derived CDR1 and CDR2 are DFQATT and SNEGSKA (reference sequence). V shed 1 base, J shed 4 bases, and the junction held 2 bases outside the gene matches. The chain's CDR3 is CSARGGQGSDTQYF. In DNA form, the CDR3 reads TGCAGTGCTAGAGGGGGACAGGGGTCAGATACGCAGTATTTT.

The V and J genes are TRBV20-1 and TRBJ2-4, with a possible D match to TRBD1 (6 bases). Trimming removed 6 bases from V and 0 bases from J, with 9 bases in between. This CDR3 has 13 residues. Germline lookup yields CDR1 DFQATT and CDR2 SNEGSKA (reference sequence). The CDR3 sequence: CSAGQTAKNIQYF. CDR3 in DNA: TGCAGTGCCGGACAGACAGCCAAAAACATTCAGTACTTC.

The chain combines TRBV28 with TRBJ2-7; tentative D call: TRBD1 (6 bases). Per the germline V gene, CDR1 is MDHEN and CDR2 is SYDVKM. The CDR3 consists of 15 residues. V gave up 4 bases and J gave up 2 bases, with 15 bases separating them. CDR3 region: CASSSDGRGPYEQYF. In nucleotides, the CDR3 is TGTGCCAGCAGTTCCGATGGCAGGGGCCCCTACGAGCAGTACTTC.

This sequence joins TRBV4-1 and TRBJ2-1; no reliable D call. The CDR3 sequence is 13 residues long. Germline V lookup: CDR1 MGHRA, CDR2 YSYEKL. Trimming cost V 0 bases and J 6 bases, with 6 bases left between them. CDR3 DNA sequence: TGCGCCAGCAGCCAAGATGACGCCAATGAGCAGTTCTTC. It yields the protein CASSQDDANEQFF.

This clonotype was picked up a small number of times. The genes are TRBV20-1 and TRBJ1-4; 8 nucleotides match TRBD1. This CDR3 has 16 residues. J lost 8 bases, V lost 0 bases, and 11 bases had no gene match. Germline-derived CDR1 and CDR2 are DFQATT and SNEGSKA (reference sequence). Here the CDR3 DNA reads TGCAGTGCTAGAGACCCAACAGGGGGATTAGGGGAAAAACTGTTTTTT. This translates into CSARDPTGGLGEKLFF.

CDR3 region: CSATGAKNIQYF. The CDR3 DNA sequence: TGCAGTGCTACGGGGGCCAAAAACATTCAGTACTTC. This sequence joins TRBV20-1 and TRBJ2-4; the D gene is possibly TRBD2 (5 bases). CDR1 and CDR2 (germline): DFQATT, SNEGSKA (reference sequence). Trimming took 4 bases from V and 1 from J, leaving 5 bases between them. This CDR3 is built from 12 residues.

As to this clonotype: Its ends do not fully match the called genes, so a read error is possible. This chain joins TRBV29-1 and TRBJ1-1; D is uncertain. Germline V gives CDR1 SQVTM, CDR2 ANQGSEA. CDR3 length: 14 residues. In DNA, the CDR3 is TGCAGCGTTGAAGGCCCTCTCCTGAACACTGAAGTTTTCTTT. Translation: CSVEGPLLNTEVFF.

The chain joins TRBV7-9 to TRBJ2-1; 7 nucleotides agree with TRBD2. Looked up from germline, CDR1 is SEHNR and CDR2 is FQNEAQ (reference sequence). The CDR3 has 16 amino acids. V was clipped by 4 bases and J by 0 bases; unmatched bases: 6. The CDR3 DNA reads as TGTGCCAGCAGCTCCGGAACGGGGGGCTCCTACAATGAGCAGTTCTTC. Its protein product is CASSSGTGGSYNEQFF.

The chain joins TRBV14 to TRBJ2-5, with 8 bases fitting TRBD2. V lost 3 bases and J lost 1; bases outside the gene matches: 4. The CDR3 is made up of 15 amino acids. CDR1 is SGHDN and CDR2 is FVKESK in the germline V gene. CDR3 nucleotides: TGTGCCAGCAGCCATGTACTAGCGGTCCAAGAGACCCAGTACTTC. This translates into CASSHVLAVQETQYF.

The J gene is TRBJ2-1, the V gene TRBV29-1; TRBD2 matches at 8 bases. Unmatched junction bases numbered 4, after V lost 5 bases and J lost 1 base. Germline V gene data show CDR1 as SQVTM and CDR2 as ANQGSEA. The CDR3 runs to 14 residues. The CDR3, as DNA: TGCAGCGTTCTTTTAGCGGGGTCCTACAATGAGCAGTTCTTC. This sequence encodes CSVLLAGSYNEQFF.

This clonotype appeared a few times. The rearrangement uses TRBV5-1 and TRBJ2-5, with D possibly called TRBD1 or TRBD2 (5 bases each). The CDR3 consists of 16 residues. Germline CDR1 and CDR2: SGHRS and YFSETQ. Trimming stripped 1 base from V and 5 bases from J, with 18 bases between. The CDR3 reads CASSLRGSTSGETQYF. DNA of the CDR3: TGCGCCAGCAGCTTGCGAGGGAGCACATCAGGGGAGACCCAGTACTTC.

The CDR3 nucleotides read TGTGCCAGCAGTTTCTTCCTTAACTCCAGGGATGGCTACACCTTC. Translated: CASSFFLNSRDGYTF. The rearrangement uses TRBV27 and TRBJ1-2, with D tentatively TRBD1 (5 bases). The V end lost 3 bases, the J end lost 6 bases, and 17 bases lay between the germline ends. The CDR3 runs 15 residues. Germline V gene data show CDR1 as MNHEY and CDR2 as SMNVEV (reference sequence).